This T cell receptor beta chain stems from a study of post-analysis software for immune sequencing data. Included in the TCR beta cDNA libraries were unique molecular identifiers. MiXCR, applied by TCRdb to the PCR reads, yields one record per CDR3 protein. The repertoire includes more than 500,000 distinct CDR3 sequences, roughly 34% of them detected once, and 4.5% to 7.5% sits in the top ten. Germline loops: CDR1 MNHNY, CDR2 SVGAGI (reference sequence). The CDR3 runs 12 residues. Trimming shortened V by 1 base and J by 4 bases, and 4 bases separated the two germline ends. For this clonotype: Its antigen remains unknown.

Study-wide points: There were five or six TRBV segments more frequent in patients than controls, and TRBV5-6, TRBV5-1 and TRBV20-1 were among them.

Sequencing used blood. The clonotype comes from a girl under 18 with multiple sclerosis. The V gene is TRBV6-6, the J gene TRBJ1-2; D is ambiguous. This chain's CDR3 is CASSYLGYGYTF. The CDR3 coding sequence is TGTGCCAGCAGTTACTTAGGCTATGGCTACACCTTC.